This record concerns one TCR beta chain sequence. Its antigen is not identified. This sample is drawn from a study of vaccination and CD4 T cells after COVID-19. The study sequenced cultured CD4+ T cell DNA using the Oncomine TCR Beta short-read assay. MiXCR, applied by TCRdb to the PCR reads, yields one record per CDR3 protein. The table has 3,800 or so distinct CDR3 sequences, less than 25% seen once; the top ten hold approximately 51%. This CDR3 comprises 13 residues. CDR1 is SNHLY, CDR2 FYNNEI, per germline. The V and J ends lost 4 bases and 1 base respectively, with 7 bases between them. Indicated treatment: roughly 10-day PBMC culture with coronavirus spike peptide pools or control peptides (ViraFEST assay). General study results and limits: Median counts of SARS-CoV-2-reactive clonotypes increased from 21 to 38; this difference was not significant.

The sequenced sample was CD4+ T cells from blood, cultured in vitro, obtained after SARS-CoV-2 vaccination. The chain employs TRBV2 and TRBJ1-1; D not certain. This receptor was identified in a human donor who had recovered from COVID-19. The CDR3 nucleotides read TGTGCCAGCAGTGTTTGGGGGAACACTGAAGCTTTCTTT. Its protein product is CASSVWGNTEAFF.